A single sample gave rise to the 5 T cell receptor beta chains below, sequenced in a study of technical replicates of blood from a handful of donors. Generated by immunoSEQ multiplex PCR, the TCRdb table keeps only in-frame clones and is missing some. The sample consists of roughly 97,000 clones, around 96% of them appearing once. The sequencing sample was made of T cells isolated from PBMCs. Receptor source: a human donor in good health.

DNA for the CDR3: TGCGCCAGCAGCCAGGAGACAGGGCTCGGAGGCTACACCTTC. Translation gives CASSQETGLGGYTF. This chain joins TRBV4-3 and TRBJ1-2; the match to TRBD1 covers 7 bases. The V gene's germline CDR1 is LGHNA and CDR2 YSLEER. V shed 3 bases, J shed 8 bases, and the junction held 9 bases outside the gene matches. The CDR3 totals 14 residues.

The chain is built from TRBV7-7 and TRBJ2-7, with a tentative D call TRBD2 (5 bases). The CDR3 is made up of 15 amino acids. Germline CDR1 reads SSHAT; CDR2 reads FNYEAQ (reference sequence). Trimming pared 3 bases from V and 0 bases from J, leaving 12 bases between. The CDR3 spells CASSLGDASSYEQYF. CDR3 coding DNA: TGTGCCAGCAGCTTGGGAGACGCTAGCTCCTACGAGCAGTACTTC.

The CDR3 sequence is CASTQPGVTEAFF. DNA for the CDR3: TGTGCCAGCACCCAGCCGGGGGTCACTGAAGCTTTCTTT. This chain uses TRBV6-5 with TRBJ1-1, with TRBD1 as a possible D gene (5 bases). Trimming took 7 bases from V and 4 from J, leaving 13 bases between them. The CDR3 spans 13 residues. CDR1 is MNHEY and CDR2 is SVGAGI in the germline V gene.

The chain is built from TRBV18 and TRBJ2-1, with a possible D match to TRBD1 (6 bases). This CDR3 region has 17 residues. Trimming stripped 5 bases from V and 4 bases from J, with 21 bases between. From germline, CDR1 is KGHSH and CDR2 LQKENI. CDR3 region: CASSSSFTGTLYNEQFF. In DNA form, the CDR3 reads TGTGCCAGCTCATCTTCCTTTACAGGGACCCTATACAATGAGCAGTTCTTC. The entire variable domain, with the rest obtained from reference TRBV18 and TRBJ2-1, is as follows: NAGVMQNPRHLVRRRGQEARLRCSPMKGHSHVYWYRQLPEEGLKFMVYLQKENIIDESGMPKERFSAEFPKEGPSILRIQQVVRGDSAAYFCASSSSFTGTLYNEQFFGPGTRLTVL.

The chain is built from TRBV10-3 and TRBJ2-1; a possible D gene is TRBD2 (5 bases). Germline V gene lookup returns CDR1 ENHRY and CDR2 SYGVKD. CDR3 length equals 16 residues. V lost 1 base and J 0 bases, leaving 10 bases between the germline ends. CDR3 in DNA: TGTGCCATCAGTGAGTTCGAGGGCAGCTCCTACAATGAGCAGTTCTTC. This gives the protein CAISEFEGSSYNEQFF.